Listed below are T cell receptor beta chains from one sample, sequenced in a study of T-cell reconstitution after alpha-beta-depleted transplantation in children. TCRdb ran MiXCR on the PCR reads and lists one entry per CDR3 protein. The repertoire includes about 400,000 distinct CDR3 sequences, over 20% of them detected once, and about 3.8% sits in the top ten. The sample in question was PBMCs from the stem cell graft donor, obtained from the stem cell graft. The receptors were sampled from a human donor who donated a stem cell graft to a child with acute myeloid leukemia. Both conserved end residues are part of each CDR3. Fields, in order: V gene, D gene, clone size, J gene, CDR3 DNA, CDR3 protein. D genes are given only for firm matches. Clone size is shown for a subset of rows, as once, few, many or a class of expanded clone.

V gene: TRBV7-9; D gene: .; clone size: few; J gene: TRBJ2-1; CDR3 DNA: TGTGCCAGCAGGCCGACGCGAAGCTCCTACAATGAGCAGTTCTTC; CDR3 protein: CASRPTRSSYNEQFF
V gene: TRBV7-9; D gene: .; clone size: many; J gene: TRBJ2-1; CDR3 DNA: TGTGCCAGCAGCTTCGGCGGGACGTACAATGAGCAGTTCTTC; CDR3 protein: CASSFGGTYNEQFF
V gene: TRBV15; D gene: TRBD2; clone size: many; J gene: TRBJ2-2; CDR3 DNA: TGTGCCACCAGCAGAGATATGCTAGCGGGGTTTAACACCGGGGAGCTGTTTTTT; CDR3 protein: CATSRDMLAGFNTGELFF
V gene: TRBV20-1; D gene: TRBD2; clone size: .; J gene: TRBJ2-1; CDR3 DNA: TGCAGTGCTACCCGAAGCGGGAGTTCCTACAATGAGCAGTTCTTC; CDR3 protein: CSATRSGSSYNEQFF
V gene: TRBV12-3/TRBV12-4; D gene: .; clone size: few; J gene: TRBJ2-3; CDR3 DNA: TGTGCCAGCAGCCTCGACTGGCCCGGGGGTACGCAGTATTTT; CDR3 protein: CASSLDWPGGTQYF
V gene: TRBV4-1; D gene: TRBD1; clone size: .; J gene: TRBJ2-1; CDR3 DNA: TGCGCCAGCAGCCAAGGGTCGGGACAGGGTTACAATGAGCAGTTCTTC; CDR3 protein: CASSQGSGQGYNEQFF
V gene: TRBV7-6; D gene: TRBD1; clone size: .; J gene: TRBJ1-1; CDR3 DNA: TGTGCCAGCAGCGTCAGACAGGGGCCCCCGCCAGAAGCTTTCTTT; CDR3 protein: CASSVRQGPPPEAFF
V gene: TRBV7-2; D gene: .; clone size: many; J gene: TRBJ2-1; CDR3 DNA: TGTGCCAGCAGCATCGATACCAATGAGCAGTTCTTC; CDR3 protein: CASSIDTNEQFF
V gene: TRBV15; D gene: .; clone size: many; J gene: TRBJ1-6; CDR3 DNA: TGTGCCACCAGCAGAGATATAAATTCACCCCTCCACTTT; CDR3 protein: CATSRDINSPLHF
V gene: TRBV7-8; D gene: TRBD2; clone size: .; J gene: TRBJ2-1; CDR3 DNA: TGTGCCAGCAGCTTAGTCGGCACGGGGGGAAATGAGCAGTTCTTC; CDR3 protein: CASSLVGTGGNEQFF
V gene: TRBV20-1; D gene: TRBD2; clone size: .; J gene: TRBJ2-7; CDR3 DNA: TGCAGTGCTAGGGGCCCTAGCGGGGCCTCCTACGAGCAGTACTTC; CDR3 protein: CSARGPSGASYEQYF
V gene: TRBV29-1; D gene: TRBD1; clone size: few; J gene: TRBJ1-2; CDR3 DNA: TGCAGCGTTGAAGCCTTCAAAGTTACTACAGGGGAGTGGAGAGGCTACACCTTC; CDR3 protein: CSVEAFKVTTGEWRGYTF
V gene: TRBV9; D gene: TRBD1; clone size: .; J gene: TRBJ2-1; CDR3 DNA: TGTGCCAGCAGCGAGCACAGGGCATCCAGGGGGTACAATGAGCAGTTCTTC; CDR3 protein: CASSEHRASRGYNEQFF
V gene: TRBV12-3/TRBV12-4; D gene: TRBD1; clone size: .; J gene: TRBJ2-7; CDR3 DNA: TGTGCCAGCAGTAATCCGGACAGGGCGGGCGAGCAGTACTTC; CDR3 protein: CASSNPDRAGEQYF
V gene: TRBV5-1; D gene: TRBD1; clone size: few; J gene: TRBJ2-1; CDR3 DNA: TGCGCCAGCAGCTTGGAATCAGGGGGTGAGCAGTTCTTC; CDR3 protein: CASSLESGGEQFF
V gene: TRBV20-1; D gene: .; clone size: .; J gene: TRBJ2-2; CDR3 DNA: TGCAGTGTCTGGAGGGAAAACACCGGGGAGCTGTTTTTT; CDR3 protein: CSVWRENTGELFF
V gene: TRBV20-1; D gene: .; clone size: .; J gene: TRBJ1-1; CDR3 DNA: TGCAGTGCTCCGGGACATCAGAACACTGAAGCTTTCTTT; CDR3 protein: CSAPGHQNTEAFF
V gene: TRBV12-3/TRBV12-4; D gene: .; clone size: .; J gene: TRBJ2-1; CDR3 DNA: TGTGCCAGCAGCCCTGGATCCTCCTCCTACAATGAGCAGTTCTTC; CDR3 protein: CASSPGSSSYNEQFF
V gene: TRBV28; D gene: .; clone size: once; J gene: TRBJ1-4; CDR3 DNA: TGTGCCAGCAGAAAAGGGGGGCTTGAAAAACTGTTTTTT; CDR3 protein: CASRKGGLEKLFF
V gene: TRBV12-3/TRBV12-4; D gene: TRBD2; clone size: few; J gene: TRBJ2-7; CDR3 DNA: TGTGCCAGCAGTGGTGGACTAGCGGGAGTGAGCGAGCAGTACTTC; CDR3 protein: CASSGGLAGVSEQYF
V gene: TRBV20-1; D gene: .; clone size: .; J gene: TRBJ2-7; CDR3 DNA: TGCAGTGCTAGGGGGGACCACGAGCAGTACTTC; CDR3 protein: CSARGDHEQYF
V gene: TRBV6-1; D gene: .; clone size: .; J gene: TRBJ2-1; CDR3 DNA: TGTGCCACCTTGCCGTCTGGGAGCTCCTACAATGAGCAGTTCTTC; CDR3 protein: CATLPSGSSYNEQFF
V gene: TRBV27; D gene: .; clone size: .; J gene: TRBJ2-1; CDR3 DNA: TGTGCCAGCAGTTTATCCCCCCGGGGTCTAAATGAGCAGTTCTTC; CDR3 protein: CASSLSPRGLNEQFF
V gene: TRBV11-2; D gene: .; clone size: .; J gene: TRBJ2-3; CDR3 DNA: TGTGCCAGCAGCTTTGGGGCAGATACGCAGTATTTT; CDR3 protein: CASSFGADTQYF
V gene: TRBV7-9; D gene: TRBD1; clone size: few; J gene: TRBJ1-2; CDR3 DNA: TGTGCCAGCAGCCCCCCGTTGACAGGGGCCTATGGCTACACCTTC; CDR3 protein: CASSPPLTGAYGYTF
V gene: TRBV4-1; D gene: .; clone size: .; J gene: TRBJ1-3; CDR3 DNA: TGCGCCAGCAGCCAAGATGAGAGGGAAGCGTCTGGAAACACCATATATTTT; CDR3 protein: CASSQDEREASGNTIYF
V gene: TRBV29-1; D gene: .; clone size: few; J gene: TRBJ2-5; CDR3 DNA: TGCAGCGTTGACTCGGAAGGGGGGAGGGCCCTCGAGGAGACCCAGTACTTC; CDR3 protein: CSVDSEGGRALEETQYF
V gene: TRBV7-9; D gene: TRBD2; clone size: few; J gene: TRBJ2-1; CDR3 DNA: TGTGCCAGCAGCTTACAGGGAGGGTCCTACAATGAGCAGTTCTTC; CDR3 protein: CASSLQGGSYNEQFF
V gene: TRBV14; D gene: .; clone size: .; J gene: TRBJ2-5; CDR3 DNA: TGTGCCAGCAGCCAAGAAATATGGCAAGAGACCCAGTACTTC; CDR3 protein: CASSQEIWQETQYF
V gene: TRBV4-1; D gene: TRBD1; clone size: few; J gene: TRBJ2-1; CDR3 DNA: TGCGCCAGCAGCCAGACAGGGCATGGTGAGCAGTTCTTC; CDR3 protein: CASSQTGHGEQFF
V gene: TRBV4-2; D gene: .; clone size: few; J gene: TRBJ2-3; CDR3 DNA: TGTGCCAGCAGCTCGACGTTAACTGGCACAGATACGCAGTATTTT; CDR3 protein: CASSSTLTGTDTQYF
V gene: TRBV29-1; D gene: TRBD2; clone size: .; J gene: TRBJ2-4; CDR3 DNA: TGCAGCGTTGAAGGTCTCGAGCGGGAGGGTATAAACATTCAGTACTTC; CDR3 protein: CSVEGLEREGINIQYF
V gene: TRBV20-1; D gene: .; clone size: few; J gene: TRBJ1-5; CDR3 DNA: TGCAGTGCTAGATTGATGAGTAGGGATCAGCCCCAGCATTTT; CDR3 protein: CSARLMSRDQPQHF
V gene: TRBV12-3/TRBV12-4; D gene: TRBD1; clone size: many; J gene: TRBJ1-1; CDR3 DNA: TGTGCCAGCAGTCTAAGACAGGGGGCGAACACTGAAGCTTTCTTT; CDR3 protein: CASSLRQGANTEAFF
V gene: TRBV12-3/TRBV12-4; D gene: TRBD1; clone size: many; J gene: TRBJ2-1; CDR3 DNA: TGTGCCAGCAGTTTCCGACAGGGGGTAAATGAGCAGTTCTTC; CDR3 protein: CASSFRQGVNEQFF